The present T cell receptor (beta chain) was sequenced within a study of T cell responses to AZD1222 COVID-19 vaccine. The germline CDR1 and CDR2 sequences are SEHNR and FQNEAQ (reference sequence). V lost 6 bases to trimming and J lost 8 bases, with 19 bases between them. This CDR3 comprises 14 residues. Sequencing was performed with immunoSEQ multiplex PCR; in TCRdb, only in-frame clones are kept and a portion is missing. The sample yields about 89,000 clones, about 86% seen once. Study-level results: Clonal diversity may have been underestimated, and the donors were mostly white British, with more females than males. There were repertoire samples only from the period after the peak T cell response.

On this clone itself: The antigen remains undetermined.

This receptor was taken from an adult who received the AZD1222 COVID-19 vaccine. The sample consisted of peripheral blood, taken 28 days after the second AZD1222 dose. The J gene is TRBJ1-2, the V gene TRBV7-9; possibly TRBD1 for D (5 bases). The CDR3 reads CASSITQGGGGYTF. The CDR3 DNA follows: TGTGCCAGCAGTATTACCCAGGGAGGAGGAGGCTACACCTTC.